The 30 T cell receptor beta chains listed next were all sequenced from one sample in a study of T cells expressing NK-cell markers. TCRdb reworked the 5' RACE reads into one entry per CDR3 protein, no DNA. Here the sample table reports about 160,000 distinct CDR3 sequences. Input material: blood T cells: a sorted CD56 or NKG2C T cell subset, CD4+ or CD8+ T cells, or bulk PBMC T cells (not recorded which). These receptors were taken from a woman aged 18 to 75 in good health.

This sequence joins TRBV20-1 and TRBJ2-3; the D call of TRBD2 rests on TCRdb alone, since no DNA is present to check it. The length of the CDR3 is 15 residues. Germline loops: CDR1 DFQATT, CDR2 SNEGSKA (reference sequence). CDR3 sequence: CSARKLAGGTDTQYF.

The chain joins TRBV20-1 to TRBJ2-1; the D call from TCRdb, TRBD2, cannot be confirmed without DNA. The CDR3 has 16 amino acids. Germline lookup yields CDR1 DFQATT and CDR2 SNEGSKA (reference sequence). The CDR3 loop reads CSARDYKRASYNEQFF.

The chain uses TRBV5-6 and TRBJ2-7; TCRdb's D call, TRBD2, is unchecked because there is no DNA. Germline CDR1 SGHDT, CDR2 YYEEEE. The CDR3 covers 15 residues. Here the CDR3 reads CASRPRLVSSYEQYF.

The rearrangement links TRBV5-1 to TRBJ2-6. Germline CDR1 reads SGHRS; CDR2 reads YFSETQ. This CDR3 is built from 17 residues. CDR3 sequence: CASSLGQLNSGANVLTF.

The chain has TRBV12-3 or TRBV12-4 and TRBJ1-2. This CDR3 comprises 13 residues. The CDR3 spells CASTLNRPYGDTF.

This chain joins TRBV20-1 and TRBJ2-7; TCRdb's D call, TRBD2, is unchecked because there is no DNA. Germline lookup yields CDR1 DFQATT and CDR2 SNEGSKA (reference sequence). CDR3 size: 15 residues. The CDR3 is CSASASGRASYEQYF.

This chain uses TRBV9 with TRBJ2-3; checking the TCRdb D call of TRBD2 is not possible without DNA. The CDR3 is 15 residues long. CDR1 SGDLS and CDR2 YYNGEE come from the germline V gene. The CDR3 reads CASSVSSGVTDTQYF. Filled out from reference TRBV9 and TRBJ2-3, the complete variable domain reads DSGVTQTPKHLITATGQRVTLRCSPRSGDLSVYWYQQSLDQGLQFLIQYYNGEERAKGNILERFSAQQFPDLHSELNLSSLELGDSALYFCASSVSSGVTDTQYFGPGTRLTVL.

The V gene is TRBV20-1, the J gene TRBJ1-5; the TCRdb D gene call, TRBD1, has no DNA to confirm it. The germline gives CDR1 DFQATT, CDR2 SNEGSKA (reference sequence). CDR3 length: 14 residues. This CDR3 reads CSARAGALNQPQHF.

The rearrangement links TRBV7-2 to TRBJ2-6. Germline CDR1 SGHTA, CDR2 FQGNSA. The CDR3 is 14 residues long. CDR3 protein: CASTRVSGANVLTF.

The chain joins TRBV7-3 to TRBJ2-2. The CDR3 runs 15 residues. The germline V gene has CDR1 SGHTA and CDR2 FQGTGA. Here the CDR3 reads CASSLTLAQTGELFF.

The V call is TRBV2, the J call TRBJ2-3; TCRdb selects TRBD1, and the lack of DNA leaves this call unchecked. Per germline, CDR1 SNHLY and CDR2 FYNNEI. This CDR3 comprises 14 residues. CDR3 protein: CASSGQGGGDTQYF.

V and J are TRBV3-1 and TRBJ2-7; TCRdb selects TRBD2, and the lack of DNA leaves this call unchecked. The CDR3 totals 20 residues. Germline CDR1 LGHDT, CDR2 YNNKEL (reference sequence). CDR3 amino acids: CASSHIGLAGERERSYEQYF.

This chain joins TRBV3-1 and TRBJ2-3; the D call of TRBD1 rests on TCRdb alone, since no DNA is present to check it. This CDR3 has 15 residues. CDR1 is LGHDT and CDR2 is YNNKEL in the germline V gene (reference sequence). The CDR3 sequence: CASSSREREADTQYF.

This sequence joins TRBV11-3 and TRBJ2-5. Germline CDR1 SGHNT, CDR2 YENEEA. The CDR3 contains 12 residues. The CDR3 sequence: CASSLFIETQYF.

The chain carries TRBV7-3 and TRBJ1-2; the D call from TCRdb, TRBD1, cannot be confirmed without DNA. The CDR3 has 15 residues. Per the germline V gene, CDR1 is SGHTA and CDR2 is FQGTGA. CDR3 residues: CASSLYPGQAYGYTF.

This chain's CDR3 is CASSIRGAPNTGELFF. The chain couples TRBV5-1 to TRBJ2-2; TCRdb picks TRBD1, but there is no DNA to check that call. CDR3 length: 16 residues. Germline V CDR1 and CDR2: SGHRS, YFSETQ.

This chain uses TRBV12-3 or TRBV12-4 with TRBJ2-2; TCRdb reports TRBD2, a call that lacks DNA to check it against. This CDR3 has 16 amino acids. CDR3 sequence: CASSELAGGFAGELFF.

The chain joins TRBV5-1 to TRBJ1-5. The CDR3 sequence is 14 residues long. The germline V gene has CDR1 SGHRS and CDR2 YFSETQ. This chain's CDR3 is CASSLGGAWEPQHF.

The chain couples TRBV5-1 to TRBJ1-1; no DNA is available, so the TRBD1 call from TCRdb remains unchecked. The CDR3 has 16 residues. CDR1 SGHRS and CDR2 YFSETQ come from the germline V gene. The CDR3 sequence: CASSFDHRAGDTEAFF.

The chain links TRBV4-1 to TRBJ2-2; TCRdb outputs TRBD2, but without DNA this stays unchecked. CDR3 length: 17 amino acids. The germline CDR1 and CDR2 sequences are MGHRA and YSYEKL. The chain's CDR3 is CASSQATSGRNTGELFF.

The CDR3 sequence is CASSTGDSNEKLFF. This chain links TRBV5-1 with TRBJ1-4. The length of the CDR3 is 14 residues. Germline-derived CDR1 and CDR2 are SGHRS and YFSETQ.

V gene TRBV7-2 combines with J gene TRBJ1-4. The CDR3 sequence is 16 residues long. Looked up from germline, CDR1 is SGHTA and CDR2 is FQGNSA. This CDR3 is CASSLAGGRGNEKLFF. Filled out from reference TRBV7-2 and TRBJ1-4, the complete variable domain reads GAGVSQSPSNKVTEKGKDVELRCDPISGHTALYWYRQSLGQGLEFLIYFQGNSAPDKSGLPSDRFSAERTGGSVSTLTIQRTQQEDSAVYLCASSLAGGRGNEKLFFGSGTQLSVL.

CDR3 loop: CASTSLAAYNEQFF. The chain has TRBV27 and TRBJ2-1; there is no DNA to check the TCRdb D call of TRBD2. This CDR3 has 14 residues. Germline CDR1 MNHEY, CDR2 SMNVEV (reference sequence).

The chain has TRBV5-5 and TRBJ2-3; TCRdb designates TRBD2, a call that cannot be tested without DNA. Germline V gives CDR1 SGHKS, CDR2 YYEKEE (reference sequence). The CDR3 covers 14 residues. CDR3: CASSRGGNTDTQYF.

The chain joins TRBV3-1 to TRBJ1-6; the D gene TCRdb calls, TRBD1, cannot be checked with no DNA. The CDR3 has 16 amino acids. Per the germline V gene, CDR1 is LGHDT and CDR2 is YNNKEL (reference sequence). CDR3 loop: CASSQVKRGVNSPLHF.

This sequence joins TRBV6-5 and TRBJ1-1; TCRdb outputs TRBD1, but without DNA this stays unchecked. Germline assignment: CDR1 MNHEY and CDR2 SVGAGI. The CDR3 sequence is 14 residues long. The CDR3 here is CASSYPPPGTEAFF.

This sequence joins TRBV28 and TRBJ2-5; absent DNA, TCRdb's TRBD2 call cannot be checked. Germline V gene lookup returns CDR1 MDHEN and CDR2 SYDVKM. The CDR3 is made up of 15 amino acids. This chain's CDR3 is CASSFGGRGGETQYF. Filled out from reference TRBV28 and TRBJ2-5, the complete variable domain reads DVKVTQSSRYLVKRTGEKVFLECVQDMDHENMFWYRQDPGLGLRLIYFSYDVKMKEKGDIPEGYSVSREKKERFSLILESASTNQTSMYLCASSFGGRGGETQYFGPGTRLLVL.

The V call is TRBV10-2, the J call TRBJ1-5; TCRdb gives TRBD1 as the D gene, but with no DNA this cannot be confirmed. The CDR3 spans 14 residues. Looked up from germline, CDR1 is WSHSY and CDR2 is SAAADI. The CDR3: CASSRGQGDQPQHF.

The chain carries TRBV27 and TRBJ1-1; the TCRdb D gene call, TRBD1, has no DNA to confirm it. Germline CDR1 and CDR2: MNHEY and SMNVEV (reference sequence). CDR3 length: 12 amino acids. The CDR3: CASRSSAGKAFF.

The CDR3 sequence: CASSLSLGGPTDTQYF. This chain uses TRBV27 with TRBJ2-3; without DNA, the TCRdb call of TRBD1 cannot be checked. The CDR3 loop spans 16 amino acids. CDR1 and CDR2 from the germline V gene are MNHEY and SMNVEV (reference sequence).